The rows below give T cell receptor beta chains drawn from one sample of a study of monozygotic twins with inflammatory bowel disease. TCRdb re-called the 5' RACE reads; every CDR3 protein appears as one record, without DNA. The listing records approximately 330,000 distinct CDR3 sequences. Sequencing was done on a sample of blood. Every receptor here comes from a human donor with ulcerative colitis or Crohn's disease, or a healthy co-twin of an affected twin (not recorded which). Both conserved end residues are part of each CDR3.

j_gene	v_gene	CDR3aa
TRBJ2-3	TRBV11-2	CASSFGQGRMADTQYF
TRBJ2-7	TRBV6-1	CASSPRPPGQGIHEQYF
TRBJ2-7	TRBV6-2/TRBV6-3	CASSNADRLVGKEQYF
TRBJ1-1	TRBV12-3/TRBV12-4	CASSLARGGGNTEAFF
TRBJ2-7	TRBV20-1	CSARDRQTYEQYF
TRBJ2-7	TRBV2	CASSVGTSGEQYF
TRBJ2-7	TRBV3-1	CASSQGSIAGSGEQYF
TRBJ2-1	TRBV7-2	CASSPQAGPHEQFF
TRBJ2-3	TRBV3-1	CASSRDYNTQYF
TRBJ2-7	TRBV5-1	CASSLETGSYEQYF
TRBJ2-2	TRBV14	CASSQDRLANTGELFF
TRBJ2-7	TRBV5-1	CASSLSSGRAFDEQYF
TRBJ1-1	TRBV5-1	CASSLEGRGAFF
TRBJ2-7	TRBV7-9	CASGGLAVSYEQYF
TRBJ1-1	TRBV19	CASSPPIVRGREAFF
TRBJ2-1	TRBV5-1	CASSFVGLTPASKDGF
TRBJ2-1	TRBV3-1	CASSPFRDEQFF
TRBJ2-5	TRBV6-2/TRBV6-3	CASSYSGGETQYF
TRBJ1-2	TRBV27	CASSSSRGGPPYGYTF
TRBJ2-3	TRBV20-1	CSAAQNLAGREDTQYF
TRBJ2-5	TRBV7-8	CASSLGRRAGETQYF
TRBJ1-2	TRBV5-5	CASNRKGDNYGYTF
TRBJ2-1	TRBV2	CASSDLPGLVRDNEQFF
TRBJ2-2	TRBV29-1	CSVERQGKGNTGELFF
TRBJ1-4	TRBV5-1	CASSAGTGDLEKLFF
TRBJ2-1	TRBV20-1	CSASMSAGKFF
TRBJ1-5	TRBV6-1	CASSETGGAHQPQHF
TRBJ2-2	TRBV2	CASSEGQNLNTGELFF
TRBJ2-2	TRBV19	CASSTGQGFGELFF
TRBJ1-1	TRBV7-2	CASSLDRGSHFF
TRBJ1-4	TRBV5-1	CASSLTGALEKLFF
TRBJ2-7	TRBV7-2	CASSGVGYEQYF
TRBJ1-1	TRBV11-2	CASSSLTGGDEAFF